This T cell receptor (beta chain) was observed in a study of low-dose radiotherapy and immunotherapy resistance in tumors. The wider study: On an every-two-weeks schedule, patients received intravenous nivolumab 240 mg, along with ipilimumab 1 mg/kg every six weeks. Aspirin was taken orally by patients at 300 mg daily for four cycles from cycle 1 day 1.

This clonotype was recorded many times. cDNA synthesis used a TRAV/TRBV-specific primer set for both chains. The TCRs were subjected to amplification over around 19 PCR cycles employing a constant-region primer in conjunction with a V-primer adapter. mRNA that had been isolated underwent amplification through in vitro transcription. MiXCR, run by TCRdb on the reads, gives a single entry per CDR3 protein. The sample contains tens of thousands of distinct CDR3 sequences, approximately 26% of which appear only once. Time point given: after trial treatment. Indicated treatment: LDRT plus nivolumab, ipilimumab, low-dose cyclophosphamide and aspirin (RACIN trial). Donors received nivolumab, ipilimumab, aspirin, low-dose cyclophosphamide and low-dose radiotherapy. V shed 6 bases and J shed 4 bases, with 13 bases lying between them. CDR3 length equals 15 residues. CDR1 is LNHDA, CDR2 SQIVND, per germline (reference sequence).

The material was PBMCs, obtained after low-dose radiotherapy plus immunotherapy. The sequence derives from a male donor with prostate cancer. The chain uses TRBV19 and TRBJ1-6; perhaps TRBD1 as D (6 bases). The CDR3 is CASSSGTLYNSPLHF. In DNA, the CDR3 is TGTGCCAGTAGCTCCGGGACACTTTATAATTCACCCCTCCACTTT.